This T cell receptor beta chain derives from a study of blood T cell repertoires in COVID-19. Study-level information: COVID-19 samples from acute and convalescent phases originated in the United States, Italy and Spain. Sources were T cells, B-cell-depleted T cells, or PBMCs; the material itself was cDNA or gDNA.

Those enrolled in Seattle joined during active infection and were followed longitudinally afterward. This clone was seen only once. Source study methods: Cell counts per sample came from amplifying reference gene primers. Assay: immunoSEQ multiplex PCR; the TCRdb copy retains only in-frame clones and omits some. The DNA gave D and trimming, while V, J and clone size come from that table. Among some 310,000 clones listed, roughly 90% were seen once. This CDR3 has 17 amino acids. J was trimmed by 7 bases and V by 0 bases; bases with no gene match: 13. Germline V CDR1 and CDR2: SGHRS, YFSETQ. The chain carries TRBV5-1 and TRBJ2-1; TRBD2 matches at 7 bases. The clonotype comes from a woman under 40 with COVID-19, enrolled during active disease. Specimen: peripheral blood. This CDR3 reads CASSLEVWGLAENEQFF. The CDR3, as DNA: TGCGCCAGCAGCTTGGAGGTGTGGGGTCTAGCGGAGAATGAGCAGTTCTTC.